The 22 T cell receptor beta chains below all came from one sample that was sequenced in a study of T cell changes during pregnancy in multiple sclerosis (dated by TCRdb to the late 2010s). Libraries were constructed by the immunoSEQ multiplex PCR assay. The clones in this table, taken by TCRdb from immuneACCESS, are in-frame only. Not every clone is retained; where verified, under half of the shortfall comes from an unresolved V gene, and the cause of the rest is unknown. In all, the sample holds 90,000 to 100,000 clones, and roughly 93% of those were seen once. The top ten clones comprise 2.2% of the sample. The source material was peripheral blood, sampled in the third trimester of pregnancy. These receptors were taken from a female donor with multiple sclerosis, enrolled in a pregnancy study.

The V gene is TRBV28, the J gene TRBJ2-1; 10 nucleotides agree with TRBD2. Germline CDR1 and CDR2: MDHEN and SYDVKM. The J segment lost 2 bases and the V segment lost 4 bases, leaving 11 bases of the junction unmatched. There are 18 residues in the CDR3. The CDR3 here is CASSSYNLGLAAYNEQFF. The CDR3 DNA reads as TGTGCCAGCAGTTCCTATAACCTTGGACTAGCGGCCTACAATGAGCAGTTCTTC.

The rearrangement joins TRBV19 to TRBJ2-7; D remains unclear. V lost 0 bases to trimming and J lost 5 bases, with 11 bases between them. This CDR3 comprises 14 residues. The germline gives CDR1 LNHDA, CDR2 SQIVND (reference sequence). The CDR3 region is CASSIDWRSNEQYF. DNA for the CDR3: TGTGCCAGTAGTATAGACTGGCGGAGCAACGAGCAGTACTTC.

This chain connects TRBV5-1 to TRBJ2-4, with D possibly matching TRBD1 (6 bases). V gave up 1 base and J gave up 14 bases, with 28 bases separating them. The germline V gene encodes CDR1 SGHRS and CDR2 YFSETQ. The CDR3 has 17 amino acids. DNA of the CDR3: TGCGCCAGCAGCTTGAGTGTCTCCCTGGGACAACAACTGATAAAGTACTTC. The encoded protein is CASSLSVSLGQQLIKYF.

The chain carries TRBV19 and TRBJ2-4; 11 bases are a match to TRBD2. The germline CDR1 and CDR2 sequences are LNHDA and SQIVND (reference sequence). The junction had 9 bases not matched to a gene; V was cut back by 5 bases and J by 0 bases. The CDR3 loop spans 18 amino acids. The CDR3 loop is CASSSWTSGLLAKNIQYF. CDR3 bases: TGTGCCAGTAGTTCTTGGACTAGCGGGCTTTTAGCCAAAAACATTCAGTACTTC.

The chain couples TRBV30 to TRBJ2-1, with TRBD2 matching 14 bases. The trim removed 8 bases at V and 7 bases at J, leaving 13 bases unmatched. The CDR3 is 16 amino acids. Germline CDR1 and CDR2: GTSNPN and SVGIG (reference sequence). The CDR3 nucleotides read TGTGCCGGCCCGGTCGGGACTAGCGGGAGCGGAAATGAGCAGTTCTTC. This codes for CAGPVGTSGSGNEQFF. The full variable domain, rest sourced from reference TRBV30 and TRBJ2-1, is SQTIHQWPATLVQPVGSPLSLECTVEGTSNPNLYWYRQAAGRGLQLLFYSVGIGQISSEVPQNLSASRPQDRQFILSSKKLLLSDSGFYLCAGPVGTSGSGNEQFFGPGTRLTVL.

The genes are TRBV28 and TRBJ2-6, with 8 bases that match TRBD1. With 1 base clipped from V and 2 bases from J, the junction kept 1 base outside the gene matches. The germline V gene has CDR1 MDHEN and CDR2 SYDVKM. This CDR3 comprises 16 residues. CDR3 amino acids: CASSLSDRAGANVLTF. CDR3 in DNA: TGTGCCAGCAGTTTATCGGACAGGGCTGGGGCCAACGTCCTGACTTTC.

This clone occurred once. This chain joins TRBV6-1 and TRBJ2-1, with a possible D match to TRBD2 (5 bases). CDR3 length: 15 residues. The V and J ends lost 4 bases and 0 bases respectively, with 10 bases between them. Germline V lookup: CDR1 MNHNS, CDR2 SASEGT. The CDR3 region is CASSADSSSYNEQFF. In DNA, the CDR3 is TGTGCCAGCAGTGCGGACTCGAGCTCCTACAATGAGCAGTTCTTC.

The chain uses TRBV6-5 and TRBJ1-2; weak D call: TRBD1 (5 bases). The CDR3 is 14 amino acids. The V gene's germline CDR1 is MNHEY and CDR2 SVGAGI. The V and J ends lost 0 bases and 2 bases respectively, with 7 bases between them. CDR3 loop: CASSYSPGNYGYTF. In nucleotides, the CDR3 is TGTGCCAGCAGTTACTCGCCAGGGAACTATGGCTACACCTTC.

V is TRBV13 and J is TRBJ1-3; maybe TRBD1 (6 bases). Germline lookup yields CDR1 PRHDT and CDR2 FYEKMQ (reference sequence). V was trimmed by 5 bases and J by 6 bases, leaving 14 bases between them. The CDR3 is 14 residues long. In nucleotides, the CDR3 is TGTGCCAGCAGCAATCCAGGGGCGGAAAACACCATATATTTT. Its translation: CASSNPGAENTIYF.

The V and J genes are TRBV7-9 and TRBJ2-2; D not resolved. This CDR3 is 14 amino acids long. Germline V gene sequence: CDR1 SEHNR, CDR2 FQNEAQ (reference sequence). The V end was cut by 1 base, the J end by 3 bases, with 6 bases between. Here the CDR3 DNA reads TGTGCCAGCAGCTTAGGAGCATACACCGGGGAGCTGTTTTTT. The encoded protein is CASSLGAYTGELFF.

The chain couples TRBV5-4 to TRBJ2-7; 11 bases agree with TRBD2. V was pared by 0 bases and J by 4 bases, with 0 bases of the junction left unmatched. The CDR3 runs 14 residues. The germline V gene encodes CDR1 SGHNT and CDR2 YYREEE (reference sequence). DNA of the CDR3: TGTGCCAGCAGCTTGGCTAGCGGGAGGTACGAGCAGTACTTC. It specifies CASSLASGRYEQYF. The whole variable domain, remainder taken from reference TRBV5-4 and TRBJ2-7, is ETGVTQSPTHLIKTRGQQVTLRCSSQSGHNTVSWYQQALGQGPQFIFQYYREEENGRGNFPPRFSGLQFPNYSSELNVNALELDDSALYLCASSLASGRYEQYFGPGTRLTVT.

The genes are TRBV28 and TRBJ2-4; D remains ambiguous. The CDR3 runs 14 residues. CDR1 and CDR2 from the germline V gene are MDHEN and SYDVKM. Between the trimmed V and J ends, which lost 4 bases and 0 bases, there was a span of 7 bases. CDR3 protein: CASSSLLAKNIQYF. CDR3 sequence (DNA): TGTGCCAGCAGTTCCTTATTAGCCAAAAACATTCAGTACTTC.

The chain combines TRBV11-2 with TRBJ2-2; D is perhaps TRBD2 (5 bases). V lost 6 bases and J lost 5, with 16 bases in between. Germline CDR1 reads SGHAT; CDR2 reads FQNNGV. The CDR3 covers 15 residues. The CDR3 DNA reads TGTGCCAGCAGTCTCGTCCTAAGGAGGACCGGGGAGCTGTTTTTT. Its protein is CASSLVLRRTGELFF.

The V call is TRBV23-1, the J call TRBJ2-3; TRBD2 agrees at 7 bases. TRBV23-1 is identified as an open reading frame with a role that is uncertain. The CDR3 is 15 amino acids. With 7 bases clipped from V and 2 bases from J, the junction kept 9 bases outside the gene matches. The CDR3 DNA is TGCGCCAGCACGATGCCTAGCGGCTTCACAGATACGCAGTATTTT. Residues: CASTMPSGFTDTQYF.

The J gene is TRBJ2-2, the V gene TRBV6-6, with D possibly matching TRBD2 (6 bases). Between the trimmed V and J ends, which lost 0 bases and 1 base, there was a span of 9 bases. Germline lookup yields CDR1 MNHNY and CDR2 SVGAGI (reference sequence). The length of the CDR3 is 16 residues. The CDR3 DNA sequence: TGTGCCAGCAGTTACTCTGGGGGGATGAACACCGGGGAGCTGTTTTTT. Translating it yields CASSYSGGMNTGELFF.

The CDR3 DNA is TGTGCCAGCAGCTTAGGAGGGAGGGCCTACGAGCAGTACTTC. It yields the protein CASSLGGRAYEQYF. The chain uses TRBV7-9 and TRBJ2-7, with TRBD2 matching 7 bases. V shed 1 base and J 2 bases; nucleotides not matched to a gene: 2. The CDR3 spans 14 residues. The germline V gene encodes CDR1 SEHNR and CDR2 FQNEAQ (reference sequence).

The V and J genes are TRBV5-1 and TRBJ1-1, with D possibly TRBD1 on 6 matching bases. Looked up from germline, CDR1 is SGHRS and CDR2 is YFSETQ. The CDR3 length is 15 residues. Trimming removed 5 bases from V and 1 base from J, with 15 bases in between. The CDR3 region is CASRHPGARNTEAFF. CDR3 nucleotides: TGCGCCAGCAGGCACCCAGGGGCCAGGAACACTGAAGCTTTCTTT.

DNA of the CDR3: TGTGCCAGCAGGAAGCGCGGGAGGGCCCTCGAGCAGTACTTC. This gives the protein CASRKRGRALEQYF. The V and J genes are TRBV28 and TRBJ2-7, with 9 nucleotides matching TRBD2. Trimming at V came to 6 bases and at J to 6 bases, leaving 9 bases not matched to a gene. Germline V gene lookup returns CDR1 MDHEN and CDR2 SYDVKM. The CDR3 covers 14 residues.

V gene TRBV7-3 combines with J gene TRBJ2-1; TRBD2 aligns across 12 bases. CDR1 and CDR2 (germline): SGHTA, FQGTGA. This CDR3 has 22 amino acids. The trim removed 7 bases at V and 0 bases at J, leaving 22 bases unmatched. CDR3 nucleotide sequence: TGTGCCAGCAACAAGGGGGGGGGCATGCTAGCGGGAGGGCCGAGCTCCTACAATGAGCAGTTCTTC. Encoded protein: CASNKGGGMLAGGPSSYNEQFF.

This clone was detected only a few times. V usage is TRBV6-5 and J usage is TRBJ1-2, with D possibly matching TRBD1 (5 bases). Germline CDR1 is MNHEY and CDR2 is SVGAGI. V gave up 0 bases and J gave up 6 bases, with 11 bases separating them. The CDR3 is made up of 14 amino acids. The CDR3 spells CASSYSGGGNGYTF. DNA of the CDR3: TGTGCCAGCAGTTACTCTGGGGGGGGAAATGGCTACACCTTC.

This clone appeared once. As DNA, the CDR3 is TGTGCCAGCAGCGTAGCGGTGTCGGAGGGGGCACACACCGGGGAGCTGTTTTTT. Translating gives CASSVAVSEGAHTGELFF. The chain couples TRBV9 to TRBJ2-2, with a tentative D call TRBD1 (7 bases). This CDR3 comprises 18 residues. V lost 0 bases and J lost 3, with 18 bases in between. Germline CDR1 reads SGDLS; CDR2 reads YYNGEE.

This chain uses TRBV27 with TRBJ2-7; D may be TRBD1 (7 bases). Per the germline V gene, CDR1 is MNHEY and CDR2 is SMNVEV (reference sequence). The V gene lost 5 bases and the J gene lost 0 bases, with 17 bases spanning the gap. The CDR3 runs to 16 residues. In DNA form, the CDR3 reads TGTGCCAGCAGTCCGGCGGGACAGCGATCCTCCTACGAGCAGTACTTC. Amino acids: CASSPAGQRSSYEQYF.